This TCR beta chain was captured by sequencing in a study of blood T cell repertoires in COVID-19. The overall study: Sources were T cells, B-cell-depleted T cells, or PBMCs; the material itself was cDNA or gDNA.

Trimming stripped 6 bases from V and 14 bases from J, with 17 bases between. The CDR3 consists of 12 residues. Per germline, CDR1 MNHEY and CDR2 SVGAGI. As originally analysed: Amplification of reference gene primers provided the estimated nucleated cell counts. Method: immunoSEQ multiplex PCR; TCRdb's copy keeps in-frame clones and lacks some. From that table come the V and J calls and clone size; the DNA was used to work out D and trimming. Among 150,000 to 200,000 clones, around nine tenths were seen once, and the ten largest hold 3.5% to 4.5%. Input material: peripheral blood. The sequence was collected from a human donor in a cohort sampled during active COVID-19. The chain couples TRBV6-5 to TRBJ2-1, with D perhaps matching TRBD2 (6 bases). The CDR3 DNA follows: TGTGCCAGCAGAAAGAGGGCGGGGCCGGAGTTCTTC. Its protein is CASRKRAGPEFF.